This T cell receptor (beta chain) was sequenced during a study of metastatic and nonmetastatic thyroid tumors. Study-level information: Malignant thyroid and benign thyroid patients provided blood and tumor or nodule tissue whose repertoires were compared. Study observations and caveats: It was reportedly found that TCR beta diversity was significantly higher in malignant thyroid tumors than in benign nodules, a difference seen in both blood and tumor samples.

Patients were all untreated before their thyroid surgery. In the study's own analysis: What underpinned the distant-metastasis classifier for papillary thyroid cancer was the set of CDR3 differences across clinicopathological groups. From the PCR reads, TCRdb re-called clones with MiXCR. The V and J calls follow TCRdb's processing rather than the paper's. The repertoire consists of tens of thousands of clones, with approximately 17% occurring once and the leading ten covering approximately 3.1%. As to this clone: No antigen is known for it. A read error may explain this, as a much larger clone is one base away.

Material: blood. The TCR was taken from a female donor with papillary thyroid cancer or a benign thyroid nodule (not recorded which). Some clones in this sample may be carry-over from other donors' samples.

CDR3 amino acids: CASSPRPWRMNTEAFF. CDR3 DNA: TGTGCCAGCTCACCAAGGCCATGGCGCATGAACACTGAAGCTTTCTTT. The chain couples TRBV18 to TRBJ1-1; D unresolved. V lost 2 bases to trimming and J lost 0 bases, with 13 bases between them. The CDR3 spans 16 residues. Germline CDR1 and CDR2: KGHSH and LQKENI.